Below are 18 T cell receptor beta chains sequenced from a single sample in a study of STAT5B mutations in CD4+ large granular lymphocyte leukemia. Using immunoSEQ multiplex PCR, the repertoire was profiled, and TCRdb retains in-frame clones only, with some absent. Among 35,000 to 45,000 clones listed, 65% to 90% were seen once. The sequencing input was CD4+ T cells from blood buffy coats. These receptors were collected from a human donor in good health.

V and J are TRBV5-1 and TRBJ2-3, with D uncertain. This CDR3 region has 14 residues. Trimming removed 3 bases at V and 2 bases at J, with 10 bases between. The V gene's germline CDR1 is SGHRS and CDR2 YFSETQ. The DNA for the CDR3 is TGCGCCAGCAGCTCCGGACCTTTCACAGATACGCAGTATTTT. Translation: CASSSGPFTDTQYF.

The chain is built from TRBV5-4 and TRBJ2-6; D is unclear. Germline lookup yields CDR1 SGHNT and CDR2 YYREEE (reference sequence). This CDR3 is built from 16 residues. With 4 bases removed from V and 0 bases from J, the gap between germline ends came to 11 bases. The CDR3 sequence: CASSPPPVSGANVLTF. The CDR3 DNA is TGTGCCAGCAGCCCCCCCCCGGTCTCTGGGGCCAACGTCCTGACTTTC.

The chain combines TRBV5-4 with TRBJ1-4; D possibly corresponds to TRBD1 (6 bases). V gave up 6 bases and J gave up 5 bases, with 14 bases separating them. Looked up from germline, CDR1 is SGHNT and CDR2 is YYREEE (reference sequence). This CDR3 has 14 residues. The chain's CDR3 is CASTPGGRNEKLFF. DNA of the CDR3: TGTGCCAGCACCCCGGGGGGGCGAAATGAAAAACTGTTTTTT.

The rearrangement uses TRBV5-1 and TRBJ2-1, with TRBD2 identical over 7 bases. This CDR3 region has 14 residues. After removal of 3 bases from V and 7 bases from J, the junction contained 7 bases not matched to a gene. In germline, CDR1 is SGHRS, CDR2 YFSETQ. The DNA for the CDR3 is TGCGCCAGCAGCTGGTCAGGACTAGAAAATGAGCAGTTCTTC. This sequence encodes CASSWSGLENEQFF. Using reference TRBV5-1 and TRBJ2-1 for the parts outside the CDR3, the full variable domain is KAGVTQTPRYLIKTRGQQVTLSCSPISGHRSVSWYQQTPGQGLQFLFEYFSETQRNKGNFPGRFSGRQFSNSRSEMNVSTLELGDSALYLCASSWSGLENEQFFGPGTRLTVL.

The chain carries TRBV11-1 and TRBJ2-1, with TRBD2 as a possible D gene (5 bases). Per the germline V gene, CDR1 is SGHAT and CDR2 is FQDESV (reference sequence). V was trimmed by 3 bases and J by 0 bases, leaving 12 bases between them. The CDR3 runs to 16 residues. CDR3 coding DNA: TGTGCCAGCAGCTTCAGCGGAAGTTACTCCTACAATGAGCAGTTCTTC. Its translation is CASSFSGSYSYNEQFF. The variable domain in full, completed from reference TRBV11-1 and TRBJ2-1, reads EAEVAQSPRYKITEKSQAVAFWCDPISGHATLYWYRQILGQGPELLVQFQDESVVDDSQLPKDRFSAERLKGVDSTLKIQPAELGDSAMYLCASSFSGSYSYNEQFFGPGTRLTVL.

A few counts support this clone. CDR3 in amino acids: CASSLGWGQETQYF. The CDR3 region has the DNA TGTGCCAGCAGTCTGGGTTGGGGCCAAGAGACCCAGTACTTC. This rearrangement joins TRBV27 to TRBJ2-5; D remains ambiguous. Germline assignment: CDR1 MNHEY and CDR2 SMNVEV (reference sequence). There are 14 residues in the CDR3. Trimming removed 5 bases at V and 1 base at J, with 11 bases between.

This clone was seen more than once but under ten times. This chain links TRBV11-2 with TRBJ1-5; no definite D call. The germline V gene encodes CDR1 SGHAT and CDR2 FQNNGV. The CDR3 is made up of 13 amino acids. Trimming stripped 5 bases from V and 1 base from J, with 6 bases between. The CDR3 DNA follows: TGTGCCAGCAGCCCCCAAAGCAATCAGCCCCAGCATTTT. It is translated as CASSPQSNQPQHF.

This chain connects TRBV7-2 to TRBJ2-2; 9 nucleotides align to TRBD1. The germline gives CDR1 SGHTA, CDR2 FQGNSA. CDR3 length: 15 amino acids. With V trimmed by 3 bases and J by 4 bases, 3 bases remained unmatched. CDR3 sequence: CASSLGQGGTGELFF. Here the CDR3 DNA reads TGTGCCAGCAGCTTGGGACAGGGTGGCACCGGGGAGCTGTTTTTT.

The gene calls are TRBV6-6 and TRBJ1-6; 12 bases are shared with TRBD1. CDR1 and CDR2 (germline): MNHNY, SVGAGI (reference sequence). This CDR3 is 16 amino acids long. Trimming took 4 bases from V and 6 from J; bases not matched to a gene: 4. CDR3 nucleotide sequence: TGTGCCAGCAGTTCGGGACAGGGGGCCGGTAATTCACCCCTCCACTTT. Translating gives CASSSGQGAGNSPLHF.

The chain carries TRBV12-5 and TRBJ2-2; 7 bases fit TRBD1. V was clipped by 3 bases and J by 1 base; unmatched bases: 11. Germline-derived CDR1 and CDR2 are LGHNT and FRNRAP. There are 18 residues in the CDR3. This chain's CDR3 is CASGFLEGWDRNTGELFF. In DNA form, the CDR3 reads TGTGCTAGTGGTTTCTTGGAAGGTTGGGACAGGAACACCGGGGAGCTGTTTTTT.

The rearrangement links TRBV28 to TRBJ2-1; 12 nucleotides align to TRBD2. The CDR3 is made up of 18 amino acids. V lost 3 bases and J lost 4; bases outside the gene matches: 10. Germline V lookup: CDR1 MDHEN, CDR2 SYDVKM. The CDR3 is CASSFQASGRARYNEQFF. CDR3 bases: TGTGCCAGCAGTTTTCAGGCTAGCGGGAGGGCAAGATACAATGAGCAGTTCTTC.

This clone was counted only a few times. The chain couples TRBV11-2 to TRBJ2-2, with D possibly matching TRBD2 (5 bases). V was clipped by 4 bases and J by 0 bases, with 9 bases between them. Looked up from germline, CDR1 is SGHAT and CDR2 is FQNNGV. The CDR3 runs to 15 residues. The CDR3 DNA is TGTGCCAGCAGCTATCTAGCTTCGAACACCGGGGAGCTGTTTTTT. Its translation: CASSYLASNTGELFF.

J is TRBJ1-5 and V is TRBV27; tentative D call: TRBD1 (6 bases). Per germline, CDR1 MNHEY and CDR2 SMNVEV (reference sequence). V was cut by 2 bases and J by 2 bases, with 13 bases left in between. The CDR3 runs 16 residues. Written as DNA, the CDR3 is TGTGCCAGCAGTTTACTGGGGGGGCCGGGCAATCAGCCCCAGCATTTT. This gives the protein CASSLLGGPGNQPQHF.

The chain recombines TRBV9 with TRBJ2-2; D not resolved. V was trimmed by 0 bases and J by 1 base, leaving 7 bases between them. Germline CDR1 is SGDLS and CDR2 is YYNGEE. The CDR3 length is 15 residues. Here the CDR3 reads CASSVVAGNTGELFF. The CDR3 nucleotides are TGTGCCAGCAGCGTAGTAGCAGGGAACACCGGGGAGCTGTTTTTT.

CDR3 nucleotides: TGTGCCAGCAGCTTCGGGACAGCTCGGGACGGGGAGCTGTTTTTT. Translated: CASSFGTARDGELFF. V and J are TRBV11-3 and TRBJ2-2, with TRBD1 identical over 7 bases. The CDR3 consists of 15 residues. CDR1 is SGHNT, CDR2 YENEEA, per germline. V lost 3 bases to trimming and J lost 7 bases; unmatched junction nucleotides: 8.

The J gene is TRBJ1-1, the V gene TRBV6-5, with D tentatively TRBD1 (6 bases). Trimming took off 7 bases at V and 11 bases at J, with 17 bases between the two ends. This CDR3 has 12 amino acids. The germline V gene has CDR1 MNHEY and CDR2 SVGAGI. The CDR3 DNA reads TGTGCCAGCAACCCACAGGGCGGTGGGGCTTTCTTT. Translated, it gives CASNPQGGGAFF.

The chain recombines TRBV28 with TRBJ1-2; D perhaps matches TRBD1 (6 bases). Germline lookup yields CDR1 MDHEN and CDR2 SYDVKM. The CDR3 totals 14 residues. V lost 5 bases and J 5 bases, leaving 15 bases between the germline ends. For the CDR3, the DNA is TGTGCCAGCAGTGCCCGGACAGCCGTTTATGGCTACACCTTC. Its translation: CASSARTAVYGYTF.

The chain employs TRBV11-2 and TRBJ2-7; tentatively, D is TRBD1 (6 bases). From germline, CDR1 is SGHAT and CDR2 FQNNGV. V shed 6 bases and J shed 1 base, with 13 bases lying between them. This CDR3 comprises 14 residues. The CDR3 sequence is CASRLDRQSYEQYF. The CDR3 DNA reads TGTGCCAGCAGGCTGGACAGACAATCCTACGAGCAGTACTTC.